What follows are 8 T cell receptor beta chains derived from one specimen sequenced in a study of T cell clonality in common variable immunodeficiency. The protocol was immunoSEQ multiplex PCR, while the TCRdb copy is restricted to in-frame clones and leaves out a portion. The sample holds more than 35,000 clones, and no clone turns up only once. Sequenced input: peripheral blood mononuclear cells. These receptors were taken from a person aged 18 to 69 in good health.

This clone was found many times. The read ends 3 residues before the CDR3 terminus; that terminus is restored from the germline J gene. This sequence joins TRBV28 and TRBJ1-5, with 8 positions matching TRBD1. The CDR3 spans 14 residues. V dropped 8 bases and J dropped 1; count of bases not matched to a gene: 4. Germline loops: CDR1 MDHEN, CDR2 SYDVKM. Incomplete CDR3 DNA: TGTGCCAGCTTGGACAGGGAGAGCAATCAGCCC. It specifies CASLDRESNQP. The entire CDR3 protein reads CASLDRESNQPQHF.

This clone was seen a few times. With a far larger clone one base away, a read error is the likely cause. Coverage ceases 3 residues before the CDR3 finishes, and the germline J gene fills in the end. The rearrangement links TRBV19 to TRBJ1-1, with D uncertain. This CDR3 is built from 16 residues. V lost 3 bases, J lost 4 bases, and 18 bases lay in between. Germline V gene sequence: CDR1 LNHDA, CDR2 SQIVND (reference sequence). The sequenced CDR3 bases are TGTGCCAGTAGTATTGATTGGAACTCCTCGGGCACTGAA. Translated: CASSIDWNSSGTE. The whole CDR3 is CASSIDWNSSGTEAFF.

This clone was seen more than once but under ten times. Sequencing ends 3 residues short of the CDR3 end; the germline J gene provides the rest. J is TRBJ2-7 and V is TRBV27; maybe TRBD1 (5 bases). Germline assignment: CDR1 MNHEY and CDR2 SMNVEV (reference sequence). CDR3 length: 15 residues. V lost 7 bases and J 1 base, leaving 17 bases between the germline ends. CDR3 sequence: CASKKRIGASYEQYF. The CDR3 bases that were read are TGTGCCAGCAAAAAAAGGATTGGGGCGTCCTACGAG.

Details on this clone: The CDR3 is cut off 3 residues early in the read; its end comes from the germline J gene. The chain recombines TRBV5-6 with TRBJ1-6; D not resolved. The CDR3 is 12 residues long. Germline CDR1 is SGHDT and CDR2 is YYEEEE. The V end lost 7 bases, the J end lost 12 bases, and 14 bases lay between the germline ends. CDR3 bases read: TGTGCCAGCGCGGGTTACGGGTTACCC. It encodes CASAGYGLP. The full CDR3 is CASAGYGLPLHF.

This clone was found many times. From the germline J gene comes the end of the CDR3, since the read stops 3 residues before it. This rearrangement joins TRBV29-1 to TRBJ1-1; D perhaps matches TRBD1 (6 bases). Between the trimmed V and J ends, which lost 6 bases and 1 base, there was a span of 24 bases. The V gene's germline CDR1 is SQVTM and CDR2 ANQGSEA. The CDR3 contains 17 residues. The covered CDR3 bases are TGCAGCGTCGCCTCACGAGAGGGACACCCCCCGAACACTGAA. Translation gives CSVASREGHPPNTE. Given in full, the CDR3 is CSVASREGHPPNTEAFF.

At least ten counts were recorded for this clone. The CDR3 is cut off 3 residues early in the read; its end comes from the germline J gene. The V gene is TRBV7-9, the J gene TRBJ1-2, with 8 bases lining up with TRBD1. The germline gives CDR1 SEHNR, CDR2 FQNEAQ (reference sequence). The CDR3 loop spans 14 amino acids. This chain's CDR3 is CASSRPDRARGYTF. The CDR3 bases that were read are TGTGCCAGCAGCCGCCCGGACAGGGCTCGCGGC.

In this sample, this clone turned up many times. The read terminates 3 residues before the CDR3 end, so the remaining end is supplied by the germline J gene. The chain employs TRBV5-1 and TRBJ1-1, with D possibly matching TRBD1 (5 bases). V was pared by 2 bases and J by 7 bases, with 15 bases between. The CDR3 length is 14 residues. Germline CDR1 reads SGHRS; CDR2 reads YFSETQ. The covered CDR3 bases are TGCGCCAGCAGCTTACGCCGGGACTCTGATGAA. This gives the protein CASSLRRDSDE. The full CDR3 sequence reads CASSLRRDSDEAFF.

This clone appeared many times. The CDR3 reads CASSSGTANEKLFF. The CDR3 bases that were read are TGTGCCAGCAGCTCCGGGACAGCGAATGAAAAA. The V call is TRBV2, the J call TRBJ1-4, with 7 bases that match TRBD1. The read ends 3 residues before the CDR3 terminus; that terminus is restored from the germline J gene. Germline V lookup: CDR1 SNHLY, CDR2 FYNNEI. J lost 5 bases, V lost 6 bases, and 6 bases had no gene match. This CDR3 has 14 amino acids.